Following are 25 T cell receptor beta chains from one sample sequenced in a study of T-cell memory formation after mild COVID-19. TCRdb reprocessed the 5' RACE reads via MiXCR and lists one record per CDR3 protein. The sample includes about 560,000 distinct CDR3 sequences, less than 25% of them seen just once. Source material: PBMCs or a T cell subset sorted from them (not recorded which). These receptors all stem from an adult woman who had mild COVID-19 (a few samples of this study predate the infection). Cell type and time point are not known.

The rearrangement uses TRBV9 and TRBJ2-2; D not certain. The CDR3 extends over 17 amino acids. Germline V lookup: CDR1 SGDLS, CDR2 YYNGEE. V was clipped by 0 bases and J by 0 bases, with 12 bases between them. The CDR3 here is CASSVGPKDSNTGELFF. In DNA, the CDR3 is TGTGCCAGCAGCGTAGGGCCGAAAGACTCGAACACCGGGGAGCTGTTTTTT.

This clonotype showed up just a few times. This chain links TRBV20-1 with TRBJ2-1; TRBD1 is a possible D gene (6 bases). Germline V lookup: CDR1 DFQATT, CDR2 SNEGSKA (reference sequence). Trimming left V 3 bases short and J 2 bases short, with 23 bases between. The CDR3 has 18 residues. The CDR3 DNA reads as TGCAGTGCTAGGTTTCGGGACAATAAACGGGGAACCTACAATGAGCAGTTCTTC. Its protein is CSARFRDNKRGTYNEQFF.

The chain combines TRBV7-9 with TRBJ2-1; 7 nucleotides agree with TRBD2. The junction had 8 bases not matched to a gene; V was cut back by 0 bases and J by 6 bases. The CDR3 consists of 16 residues. Germline V gives CDR1 SEHNR, CDR2 FQNEAQ (reference sequence). The CDR3 loop reads CASSLAGTMTPNEQFF. The DNA of the CDR3 is TGTGCCAGCAGCTTAGCGGGGACTATGACCCCCAATGAGCAGTTCTTC.

The rearrangement uses TRBV29-1 and TRBJ2-7; 12 bases line up with TRBD2. Trimming took 0 bases from V and 0 from J; bases not matched to a gene: 12. Germline V gives CDR1 SQVTM, CDR2 ANQGSEA. This CDR3 comprises 19 residues. CDR3 nucleotides: TGCAGCGTTGAAGATAGGGGAACCGGACTAGCGGGGCCCTCCTACGAGCAGTACTTC. Encoded protein: CSVEDRGTGLAGPSYEQYF.

This chain connects TRBV20-1 to TRBJ2-5; 8 bases fit TRBD2. CDR1 is DFQATT and CDR2 is SNEGSKA in the germline V gene (reference sequence). V lost 6 bases, J lost 5 bases, and 5 bases stayed unmatched. This CDR3 contains 12 residues. CDR3 sequence: CSAPPGGETQYF. CDR3 DNA: TGCAGTGCCCCGCCGGGAGGGGAGACCCAGTACTTC.

This clonotype was picked up many times. V and J are TRBV25-1 and TRBJ1-1; a weak D match, TRBD1 (5 bases). Looked up from germline, CDR1 is MGHDK and CDR2 is SYGVNS. V lost 4 bases and J lost 1, with 13 bases in between. This CDR3 has 15 amino acids. The CDR3 sequence is CASSGYGTGNTEAFF. The CDR3 region has the DNA TGTGCCAGCAGTGGTTACGGGACGGGGAACACTGAAGCTTTCTTT.

In its sample, this clonotype was seen a few times. The genes are TRBV3-1 and TRBJ1-1; D gene uncertain. Germline V gene data show CDR1 as LGHDT and CDR2 as YNNKEL (reference sequence). Trimming stripped 0 bases from V and 8 bases from J, with 4 bases between. This CDR3 has 11 residues. Here the CDR3 reads CASSQDREAFF. CDR3 sequence (DNA): TGTGCCAGCAGCCAAGACAGGGAAGCTTTCTTT.

This clonotype was seen a handful of times. This chain joins TRBV7-6 and TRBJ2-7; TRBD2 matches at 7 bases. Germline V CDR1 and CDR2: SGHVS, FNYEAQ. This CDR3 region has 16 residues. Trimming cost V 5 bases and J 2 bases; bases outside gene matches: 12. The CDR3 nucleotides read TGTGCCAGCAGCCCAAGATCCGGGACTACTACCTACGAGCAGTACTTC. This encodes CASSPRSGTTTYEQYF.

The J gene is TRBJ2-3, the V gene TRBV9, with TRBD1 identical over 8 bases. The V and J ends lost 6 bases and 4 bases, in that order; junction bases with no gene match: 7. The germline CDR1 and CDR2 sequences are SGDLS and YYNGEE. The length of the CDR3 is 14 residues. CDR3 DNA: TGTGCCAGCAACGACAGGGGAAGCGCAGATACGCAGTATTTT. It specifies CASNDRGSADTQYF.

This chain links TRBV5-4 with TRBJ1-1, with D hard to call. Trimming pared 5 bases from V and 0 bases from J, leaving 11 bases between. The CDR3 covers 14 residues. Per the germline V gene, CDR1 is SGHNT and CDR2 is YYREEE (reference sequence). This CDR3 is CASRRSYMNTEAFF. The CDR3 nucleotides read TGTGCCAGCAGAAGGTCGTACATGAACACTGAAGCTTTCTTT.

The chain is built from TRBV20-1 and TRBJ2-5; D gene unclear. The germline V gene encodes CDR1 DFQATT and CDR2 SNEGSKA (reference sequence). The CDR3 extends over 11 amino acids. V gave up 6 bases and J gave up 2 bases, with 7 bases separating them. CDR3 residues: CSALLQETQYF. The CDR3 DNA reads as TGCAGTGCCCTCCTTCAAGAGACCCAGTACTTC.

J is TRBJ2-7 and V is TRBV20-1; D possibly corresponds to TRBD2 (5 bases). The CDR3 extends over 13 amino acids. Per germline, CDR1 DFQATT and CDR2 SNEGSKA (reference sequence). Trimming removed 3 bases from V and 2 bases from J, with 11 bases in between. CDR3 nucleotide sequence: TGCAGTGCTAGCCCAGCGGCCCCCTACGAGCAGTACTTC. Amino acids: CSASPAAPYEQYF.

The chain uses TRBV24-1 and TRBJ2-1, with D possibly matching TRBD1 (6 bases). The CDR3 totals 16 residues. Per germline, CDR1 KGHDR and CDR2 SFDVKD. The V end lost 7 bases, the J end lost 7 bases, and 22 bases lay between the germline ends. CDR3 in amino acids: CATSPSLGAGINEQFF. DNA for the CDR3: TGTGCCACCAGCCCGTCTTTGGGGGCCGGGATAAATGAGCAGTTCTTC.

The gene calls are TRBV5-1 and TRBJ2-7, with TRBD2 identical over 8 bases. The germline gives CDR1 SGHRS, CDR2 YFSETQ. V shed 0 bases, J shed 2 bases, and the junction held 1 base outside the gene matches. The CDR3 sequence is 14 residues long. The chain's CDR3 is CASSLAREAYEQYF. The CDR3 DNA is TGCGCCAGCAGCTTGGCGCGGGAGGCCTACGAGCAGTACTTC.

The chain carries TRBV18 and TRBJ2-5, with D possibly being TRBD1 (6 bases). This CDR3 contains 14 residues. Germline V gene sequence: CDR1 KGHSH, CDR2 LQKENI. Trimming cost V 3 bases and J 5 bases, with 13 bases left between them. This CDR3 reads CASSPPGAQETQYF. The CDR3 bases are TGTGCCAGCTCACCTCCAGGGGCGCAGGAGACCCAGTACTTC.

This clonotype turned up a few times. J is TRBJ2-1 and V is TRBV11-2; D gene uncertain. V gave up 5 bases and J gave up 3 bases, with 17 bases separating them. The CDR3 runs to 16 residues. Germline loops: CDR1 SGHAT, CDR2 FQNNGV. CDR3 loop: CASSPRDAVYYNEQFF. CDR3 nucleotides: TGTGCCAGCAGCCCCCGCGATGCGGTGTACTACAATGAGCAGTTCTTC. Full variable domain (remainder filled in from reference TRBV11-2 and TRBJ2-1): EAGVAQSPRYKIIEKRQSVAFWCNPISGHATLYWYQQILGQGPKLLIQFQNNGVVDDSQLPKDRFSAERLKGVDSTLKIQPAKLEDSAVYLCASSPRDAVYYNEQFFGPGTRLTVL.

This clonotype occurred many times. J is TRBJ1-3 and V is TRBV6-6; no reliable D call. V was clipped by 4 bases and J by 3 bases, with 10 bases between them. The CDR3 spans 14 residues. In germline, CDR1 is MNHNY, CDR2 SVGAGI (reference sequence). The CDR3 sequence is CASSLSRGGNTIYF. CDR3 nucleotide sequence: TGTGCCAGCAGTTTATCTCGAGGTGGAAACACCATATATTTT.

The rearrangement links TRBV12-3 or TRBV12-4 to TRBJ2-1, with 10 nucleotides matching TRBD2. The CDR3 runs 14 residues. The J segment lost 2 bases and the V segment lost 7 bases, leaving 2 bases of the junction unmatched. CDR3 sequence: CASKLAGAYNEQFF. CDR3 DNA: TGTGCCAGCAAGCTAGCGGGGGCCTACAATGAGCAGTTCTTC.

In its sample, this clonotype was seen many times. J is TRBJ1-1 and V is TRBV4-2; D call uncertain. Trimming took off 1 base at V and 0 bases at J, with 18 bases between the two ends. Germline-derived CDR1 and CDR2 are LGHNA and YNFKEQ. This CDR3 region has 18 residues. CDR3 residues: CASSQGRVGPLMNTEAFF. The DNA for the CDR3 is TGTGCCAGCAGCCAAGGGAGGGTTGGACCTCTCATGAACACTGAAGCTTTCTTT.

The chain recombines TRBV5-1 with TRBJ2-2; 8 bases match TRBD2. The germline CDR1 and CDR2 sequences are SGHRS and YFSETQ. The CDR3 runs 15 residues. V lost 5 bases to trimming and J lost 10 bases; unmatched junction nucleotides: 13. The DNA for the CDR3 is TGCGCCAGCAGAGACGGGACTAGTTATTTCGCGGAGCTGTTTTTT. Its translation is CASRDGTSYFAELFF.

This clonotype occurred a few times. CDR3 coding DNA: TGTGCCAGTAGTATAGGGAGCACCGGGGAGCTGTTTTTT. It is translated as CASSIGSTGELFF. The rearrangement uses TRBV19 and TRBJ2-2; D is ambiguous. CDR1 and CDR2 from the germline V gene are LNHDA and SQIVND (reference sequence). Trimming took 1 base from V and 4 from J, leaving 4 bases between them. The CDR3 consists of 13 residues.

This clonotype was seen a few times. The chain is built from TRBV20-1 and TRBJ1-1; D ambiguous. This CDR3 is built from 13 residues. V shed 0 bases and J shed 4 bases, with 9 bases lying between them. Germline V gene lookup returns CDR1 DFQATT and CDR2 SNEGSKA (reference sequence). CDR3: CSARDVMGTEAFF. CDR3 sequence (DNA): TGCAGTGCTAGAGATGTAATGGGCACTGAAGCTTTCTTT.

V and J are TRBV9 and TRBJ2-7; 7 nucleotides match TRBD1. The CDR3 runs to 13 residues. With 7 bases clipped from V and 1 base from J, the junction kept 5 bases outside the gene matches. Per the germline V gene, CDR1 is SGDLS and CDR2 is YYNGEE. This CDR3 reads CASGPGQSYEQYF. CDR3 DNA sequence: TGTGCCAGCGGACCGGGACAGTCCTACGAGCAGTACTTC. The complete variable domain, with remaining parts taken from reference TRBV9 and TRBJ2-7, reads DSGVTQTPKHLITATGQRVTLRCSPRSGDLSVYWYQQSLDQGLQFLIQYYNGEERAKGNILERFSAQQFPDLHSELNLSSLELGDSALYFCASGPGQSYEQYFGPGTRLTVT.

This clonotype appeared a few times. This CDR3 reads CASTGLEETQYF. DNA for the CDR3: TGTGCCAGCACGGGACTTGAAGAGACCCAGTACTTC. The gene calls are TRBV5-4 and TRBJ2-5; a weak D match, TRBD2 (6 bases). V lost 6 bases and J lost 3, with 9 bases in between. The CDR3 is 12 amino acids. Germline CDR1 is SGHNT and CDR2 is YYREEE (reference sequence).

The rearrangement links TRBV7-8 to TRBJ2-3; 8 positions agree with TRBD1. Trimming took 9 bases from V and 0 from J; bases not matched to a gene: 5. CDR1 is SGHVS and CDR2 is FQNEAQ in the germline V gene. The CDR3 extends over 14 amino acids. The DNA of the CDR3 is TGTGCCAGTGACACAGGGGGAAGCACAGATACGCAGTATTTT. This translates into CASDTGGSTDTQYF.